One T cell receptor beta chain is described in this entry. Antigen: not known. Measured with immunoSEQ multiplex PCR; TCRdb has only the in-frame clones, and not every one. The sample has roughly 100,000 clones, 75% to 90% seen once; the top ten hold 20%. This entry comes from a study of cytomegalovirus exposure and HLA in healthy donors. The CDR3 is 17 residues long. The germline CDR1 and CDR2 sequences are LNHDA and SQIVND (reference sequence). With V trimmed by 6 bases and J by 3 bases, 12 bases remained unmatched. Notes on the study in general: TCR clusters originating in the first cohort tended to co-occur in the 100 to 150 validation repertoires, according to a later analysis.

Sample: PBMCs. The receptor's source is a man between 18 and 35 years old in good health and CMV-seropositive. This sequence joins TRBV19 and TRBJ2-2, with 8 bases matching TRBD2. CDR3 region: CASRTGGSGRHTGELFF. CDR3 bases: TGTGCCAGTAGGACTGGGGGGAGCGGGAGACACACCGGGGAGCTGTTTTTT.